This T cell receptor beta chain was recovered during a study of T cells in narcolepsy. Study-wide context: Enrolled donors included narcolepsy type 1 or type 2 patients and healthy controls. Overall study findings and caveats: In some patient and control memory CD4+ samples, autoreactive clones were absent. Same-patient CSF and blood CD4+ T cell clonotypes included HCRT-specific and TRIB2-specific autoreactive ones.

The V end lost 5 bases, the J end lost 1 base, and 22 bases lay between the germline ends. The CDR3 has 18 residues. The germline V gene encodes CDR1 MGHRA and CDR2 YSYEKL. As for this clone: Its antigen is not identified.

Sequencing used immunoSEQ multiplex PCR; TCRdb keeps in-frame clones, though not all of them. This sample has around 25,000 clones, with roughly 86% found just once. The sequenced sample was CD45RA- memory CD4+ T cells from PBMCs. The source is a human donor with narcolepsy. The V and J genes are TRBV4-1 and TRBJ2-3, with TRBD1 as a possible D gene (6 bases). The CDR3 reads CASSGGVFRGGGTDTQYF. The CDR3 DNA is TGCGCCAGCAGCGGAGGCGTCTTTAGAGGGGGAGGCACAGATACGCAGTATTTT.